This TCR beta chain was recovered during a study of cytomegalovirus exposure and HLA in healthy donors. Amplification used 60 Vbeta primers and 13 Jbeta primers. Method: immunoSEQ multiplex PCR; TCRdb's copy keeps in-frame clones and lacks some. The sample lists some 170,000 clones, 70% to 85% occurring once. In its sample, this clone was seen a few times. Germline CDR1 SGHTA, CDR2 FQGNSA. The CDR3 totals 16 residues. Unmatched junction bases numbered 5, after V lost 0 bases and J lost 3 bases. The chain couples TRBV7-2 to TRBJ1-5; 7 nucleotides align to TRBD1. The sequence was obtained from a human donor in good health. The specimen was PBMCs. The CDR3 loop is CASSLALDRFNQPQHF. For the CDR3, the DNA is TGTGCCAGCAGCTTAGCGCTGGACAGGTTCAATCAGCCCCAGCATTTT.